The 9 T cell receptor beta chains below were found in one sample sequenced in a study of blood T cells in healthy people across ages (dated by TCRdb to 2014 to 2015). To prepare the library, 5' RACE was applied. The instrument was an Illumina HiSeq 2500. A second roughly 6 to 12 cycle PCR used a sample-barcoded 5' primer and a J-beta primer mix. Clones were called with MiXCR by TCRdb after fastp trimmed the public reads at Q25, and only in-frame beta chains were retained. Each CDR3 protein appears once, grouped with its most common genes and DNA. The sample yields about 680,000 distinct CDR3 sequences; 49% were counted once. The ten largest clones capture around a third of the sample. The sequenced sample was blood. The receptors come from a woman aged 60-75 years in good health.

This clonotype has ten or more counts. The rearrangement links TRBV3-1 to TRBJ2-7, with D possibly TRBD1 on 5 matching bases. The V gene lost 4 bases and the J gene lost 4 bases, with 8 bases spanning the gap. The CDR3 length is 12 residues. Germline CDR1 reads LGHDT; CDR2 reads YNNKEL (reference sequence). For the CDR3, the DNA is TGTGCCAGCAGCCCCCAGGGTTACGAGCAGTACTTC. This codes for CASSPQGYEQYF.

V is TRBV21-1 and J is TRBJ1-6. TRBV21-1 is marked as a pseudogene. CDR3 size: 14 residues. The CDR3 reads CASSERSLNSPLHF. As DNA, the CDR3 is TGTGCCAGCAGCGAACGAAGCCTTAATTCACCCCTCCACTTT.

The chain couples TRBV6-6 to TRBJ2-3; 10 bases agree with TRBD2. V trimming: 7 bases; J trimming: 7 bases; junction bases outside the gene matches: 5. The CDR3 sequence is 13 residues long. The germline V gene encodes CDR1 MNHNY and CDR2 SVGAGI (reference sequence). Here the CDR3 DNA reads TGTGCCAGCAAAGCGGGAGGGGGGAATACGCAGTATTTT. As protein: CASKAGGGNTQYF.

This clonotype was seen a few times. The rearrangement links TRBV6-5 to TRBJ2-7, with 7 bases fitting TRBD2. Germline CDR1 is MNHEY and CDR2 is SVGAGI. The J segment lost 5 bases and the V segment lost 5 bases, leaving 6 bases of the junction unmatched. CDR3 length: 13 amino acids. The CDR3 DNA follows: TGTGCCAGCAGTCGGACTAGAAAGGACGAGCAGTACTTC. This codes for CASSRTRKDEQYF.

This clonotype was seen a few times. The chain carries TRBV20-1 and TRBJ2-3, with 11 bases matching TRBD2. From germline, CDR1 is DFQATT and CDR2 SNEGSKA (reference sequence). After removal of 6 bases from V and 4 bases from J, the junction contained 3 bases not matched to a gene. The CDR3 extends over 13 amino acids. The CDR3 loop reads CSAGTSGPDTQYF. The CDR3, as DNA: TGCAGTGCCGGGACTAGCGGACCAGATACGCAGTATTTT.

The V call is TRBV11-2, the J call TRBJ2-7; D perhaps matches TRBD1 (5 bases). Germline-derived CDR1 and CDR2 are SGHAT and FQNNGV. CDR3 length equals 15 residues. V was shortened by 5 bases and J by 0 bases, with 14 bases between the two germline ends. CDR3 DNA: TGTGCCAGCAGCCCCAATTCAGGGCGCTCCTACGAGCAGTACTTC. It specifies CASSPNSGRSYEQYF.

The chain employs TRBV20-1 and TRBJ2-1; TRBD2 matches at 11 bases. The germline V gene encodes CDR1 DFQATT and CDR2 SNEGSKA (reference sequence). This CDR3 has 17 residues. The junction had 5 bases not matched to a gene; V was cut back by 0 bases and J by 1 base. The CDR3 loop reads CSAREMGLAVSYNEQFF. CDR3 bases: TGCAGTGCTAGAGAGATGGGACTAGCGGTATCCTACAATGAGCAGTTCTTC.

The chain couples TRBV20-1 to TRBJ2-2, with D possibly TRBD1 on 6 matching bases. The CDR3 length is 15 residues. Trimming took 5 bases from V and 5 from J, leaving 18 bases between them. Germline V gene data show CDR1 as DFQATT and CDR2 as SNEGSKA (reference sequence). Written as DNA, the CDR3 is TGCAGTGCTCCAACCCGCCAGGGGAGTACCGGGGAGCTGTTTTTT. This translates into CSAPTRQGSTGELFF.

This chain links TRBV7-3 with TRBJ2-3; 16 bases are a match to TRBD2. In germline, CDR1 is SGHTA, CDR2 FQGTGA. V shed 5 bases, J shed 4 bases, and the junction held 3 bases outside the gene matches. The CDR3 contains 16 residues. The DNA of the CDR3 is TGTGCCAGCAGCCAGGGACTAGCGGGAGGGTCAGATACGCAGTATTTT. It codes for CASSQGLAGGSDTQYF.